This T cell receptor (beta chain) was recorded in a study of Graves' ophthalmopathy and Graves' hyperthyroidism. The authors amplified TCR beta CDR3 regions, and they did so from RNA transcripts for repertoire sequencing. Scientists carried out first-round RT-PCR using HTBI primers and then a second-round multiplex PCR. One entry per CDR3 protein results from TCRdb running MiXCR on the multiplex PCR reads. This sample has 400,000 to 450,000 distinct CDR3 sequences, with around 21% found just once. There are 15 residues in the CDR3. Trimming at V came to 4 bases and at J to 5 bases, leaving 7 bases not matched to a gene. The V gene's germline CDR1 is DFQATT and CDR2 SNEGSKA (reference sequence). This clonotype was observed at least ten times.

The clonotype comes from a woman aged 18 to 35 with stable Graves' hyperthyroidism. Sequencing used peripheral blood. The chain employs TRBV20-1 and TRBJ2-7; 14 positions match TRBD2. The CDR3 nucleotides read TGCAGTGCTACCCGACTAGCGGGAGGGGACGACGAGCAGTACTTC. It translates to CSATRLAGGDDEQYF.